This record covers a single T cell receptor (beta chain). What this receptor recognizes is not known. Base-call qualities are not available, and no considerably larger clone is one nucleotide away. This sample is part of a study of cytomegalovirus exposure and HLA in healthy donors (dated 2017 in TCRdb). At the level of the whole study: In an earlier analysis of around 540 of the donors, 250 to 350 Gb of sequence data and 117 million unique TCR beta sequences from 150 million to 200 million T cells were reported. An early release covering 550 to 650 HLA-typed donors comprised about 320 gigabases of sequencing data and around 85 million unique TCR sequences. Among the approximately 400 genotyped donors, 75% to 90% belonged to the genetic ancestry cluster associated with self-reported Caucasian donors. The study was designed to test whether signatures of past pathogen exposure could be identified by cataloging public T cell receptors. The study profiled the T cell repertoires of around 700 subjects by immunosequencing and related them to cytomegalovirus serostatus. In addition to the first cohort of roughly 670 subjects, a separate validation cohort of 120 different subjects was used. High-throughput TCR immunosequencing, statistical association of individual TCRs with disease status, and machine learning were combined to predict cytomegalovirus infection status. A later analysis re-analyzed previously published TCR beta repertoires from roughly 630 donors and added high-resolution HLA genotyping to study TCR occurrence patterns. Rather than using new phenotypic data, the later analysis identified candidate immune exposures from TCR beta sequences and from how often those sequences occurred across donors. In an earlier analysis of over 550 of the donors, high-throughput TCR beta sequencing was used to judge whether each TCR beta V gene segment behaved as functional or pseudogenic. Donor age, sex, ethnicity and CMV serostatus were compiled together with the repertoire data. Genome-wide SNP genotypes for about 65% of the 666 donors were used in a later genetic analysis, which treated that subset as a discovery cohort. All discovery cohort repertoires had been generated on a single sequencing platform. Both class I and class II loci were covered by HLA typing, at four-digit resolution. Typing coverage differed by locus: A, B, C, DRB1 and DQB1 were typed in about 629-640 donors, DQA1 in 500 to 550, DPA1 in some 610, and DPB1 in roughly 470. Roughly 5 DR-DQ haplotypes were handled as single units for association and clustering, since linkage in the cohort was strong. On average, roughly 240,000 unique TCR beta nucleotide sequences were sequenced per donor among roughly 430 genotyped donors of the cohort, with about 17% of those sequences being non-productive.

The cohort comprised approximately 700 healthy bone marrow donors. At the time of sampling, every cohort member was nominally healthy, though immune exposures that went unrecorded were likely present. The donor was CMV seronegative and was included in the group of approximately 350 seronegative cohort members. A peripheral blood sample was collected from each donor, and TCR beta sequencing was performed on peripheral blood mononuclear cells. The Qiagen DNeasy Blood Extraction Kit was used to extract genomic DNA from the blood cell samples. On the study overall, not on this receptor specifically: According to a later analysis, TCR association rates differed among HLA loci, with DRB1 alleles showing the most associated TCRs and HLA-C alleles showing the fewest. Most CMV-associated TCR beta chains appeared to be HLA-restricted in a later analysis, and the HLA associations seemed to be driven largely by CMV exposure. Correlated functional status among segregating V segments might reflect linkage disequilibrium, but an unknown experimental factor could not be ruled out. Some IMGT-functional V segments, including TRBV6-2 and TRBV6-3, could not be distinguished by the 87-base-pair reads and were therefore excluded. When HLA alleles, especially DR and DQ, strongly co-occurred, TCR associations were difficult to assign to individual alleles. In both the original and validation cohorts, the classifier was reported to diagnose cytomegalovirus status with high specificity and sensitivity. A further reported finding was that TCR beta sequences accurately predicted the HLA-A and HLA-B alleles for most subjects in the first cohort. The presence/absence analyses assumed that sequencing depth was roughly uniform across donors, and that assumption may not be true. It was suggested by the authors that the approach could potentially be generalized to other disease states and immunological phenotypes. A cluster of highly shared sequence variants was judged likely to represent a technical artifact of the sequencing pipeline. Because counts were too low, some 17 rarely observed V segments, including chromosome 9 orphons, were left out of the earlier analysis of roughly 600 of the donors. An earlier analysis of approximately 500 of the donors showed that most TCR beta V segments appeared in productive rearrangements either about 90% or about 30% of the time, which broadly matched IMGT annotations. CMV serostatus was the only immune exposure information available for the cohort. Compared with the roughly 600-donor mean, donors in an Asian-associated ancestry cluster had fewer N-insertions in productive TCRs, according to a later genetic analysis. A later genetic analysis associated a missense DCLRE1C variant with V-gene and J-gene trimming of TCR beta chains, and an independent cohort replicated the association. In this cohort, only TCR beta chains were sequenced, and detectable features were limited by the absence of alpha or paired-chain data. Because HLA typing was missing for some donors at each locus, association tests included only the typed subset. A later analysis reported that several top co-occurrence clusters appeared linked to parvovirus B19, influenza, CMV and Epstein-Barr virus. In the study, approximately 160 TCR beta chains were listed as associated with cytomegalovirus. A later analysis found that HLA-associated TCR beta chains were more clonally expanded and had lower generation probabilities than equally common non-associated chains. While some public TCRs were present in many individuals, most TCR sequences turned up only very rarely across donors. Specific HLA alleles were associated with 15,000 to 20,000 TCR beta sequences at a false discovery rate of 0.05 in a later analysis. Three of the identified cytomegalovirus-associated TCR beta chains were confirmed in vitro to be specific for cytomegalovirus antigens.

CDR1 and CDR2 were assigned from the germline V gene as SGHTS and YDEGEE. Trimming costs V 0 bases and J 0 bases, and their ends lie 11 bases apart. The CDR3 numbers 16 residues from cysteine through phenylalanine. Left in the record is the CDR3 DNA by itself, 48 bases read in frame from the first base. Library preparation employed the immunoSEQ multiplex PCR assay. For the multiplex PCR, a mixture combining 60 forward primers for TCR Vbeta segments and 13 reverse primers for TCR Jbeta segments was used. The CDR3 region of rearranged TCR beta genes was amplified from genomic DNA with a multiplex PCR assay. Amplified TCR beta libraries were sequenced as 87-base-pair reads on the Illumina HiSeq System. The original pipeline was this. Across the 600 to 700 repertoires, a later analysis counted approximately 75 million unique TCR beta chains, some 11 million of which were shared by at least two donors. Raw reads were error-corrected and collapsed into unique sequences by a nearest-neighbor algorithm in which closely related sequences were merged to remove PCR and sequencing errors. To assign V, D and J gene segments, CDR3 sequences were aligned to IMGT reference sequences. For a sequence to be retained, a match of at least six nucleotides was required to both a V gene segment and a J gene segment. Rearrangements were classified as productive when the CDR3 lacked stop codons and remained in frame with V and J, and all other rearrangements were classified as non-productive. Following IMGT convention, CDR3 was defined as the stretch from the second conserved V-encoded cysteine up to the conserved J-encoded phenylalanine. The earlier analysis of around 640 of the donors excluded sequences that lacked an unambiguous match to a single V gene segment. An earlier analysis of some 610 of the donors called V segments functional above 56.7% productive rearrangements and segregating when the between-donor standard deviation exceeded 5%. A statistical classification framework was built for diagnosing cytomegalovirus status from the catalog of TCR beta chain sequences. A later analysis assigned V and J genes by comparing TCR nucleotide sequences with IMGT/GENE-DB human TR gene sequences. In a later analysis, CDR3 sequences and most-parsimonious VDJ recombination scenarios were assigned using the TCRdist pipeline. A later analysis defined each TCR beta chain by its CDR3 amino acid sequence plus V-gene family, and excluded reads lacking a unique V-gene family. A later analysis removed 592 highly shared, low-generation-probability nucleotide sequences to deal with suspected cross-contamination and a sequencing artifact. In a later analysis, a clonal expansion index was calculated for each public chain from normalized within-repertoire ranks of inferred template counts. In a later analysis, generation probabilities were computed with a VDJ recombination model fitted to out-of-frame rearrangements, and the resulting probabilities were checked against IGoR. Hypergeometric tests were used in a later analysis to score TCR-TCR, TCR-HLA and TCR-CMV co-occurrence, with a repertoire-size bias correction applied to the TCR pairs. In a later analysis, false discovery rates were estimated by permuting HLA or CMV assignments 20 times. In a later analysis, co-occurring TCRs were grouped using DBSCAN, and TCRdist sequence similarity was added for clustering within HLA-allele-positive subsets. For co-occurrence clustering, repertoires with fewer than 30,000 or more than 120,000 public chains were excluded, along with roughly five repertoires with anomalous nucleotide sharing. TCRdb carries this immuneACCESS record with in-frame sequences only. Its versions omit some clonotypes, under half of them owing to an unresolved V gene in the studies checked, with the rest unexplained. V and J calls plus clone size are reproduced from that table; the DNA served to infer D and trimming. Within this sample are roughly 100,000 clones, with about 77% of them counted one time only. 4.9% of the sample comes from the top ten.

The receptor was derived from a woman aged 40 to 50 in good health and CMV-seronegative. The chain is encoded by TRBV5-8 joined to TRBJ2-3, with a weak D call of TRBD1 (5 bases match). Sequencing was done on a sample of PBMCs. The sequenced DNA is TGTGCCAGCAGCTTGGCCGTCAGGGCGAGCACAGATACGCAGTATTTT. This codes for CASSLAVRASTDTQYF. With the portions outside the CDR3 filled from the reference TRBV5-8 and TRBJ2-3 genes, the complete variable region becomes EAGVTQSPTHLIKTRGQQATLRCSPISGHTSVYWYQQALGLGLQFLLWYDEGEERNRGNFPPRFSGRQFPNYSSELNVNALELEDSALYLCASSLAVRASTDTQYFGPGTRLTVL.